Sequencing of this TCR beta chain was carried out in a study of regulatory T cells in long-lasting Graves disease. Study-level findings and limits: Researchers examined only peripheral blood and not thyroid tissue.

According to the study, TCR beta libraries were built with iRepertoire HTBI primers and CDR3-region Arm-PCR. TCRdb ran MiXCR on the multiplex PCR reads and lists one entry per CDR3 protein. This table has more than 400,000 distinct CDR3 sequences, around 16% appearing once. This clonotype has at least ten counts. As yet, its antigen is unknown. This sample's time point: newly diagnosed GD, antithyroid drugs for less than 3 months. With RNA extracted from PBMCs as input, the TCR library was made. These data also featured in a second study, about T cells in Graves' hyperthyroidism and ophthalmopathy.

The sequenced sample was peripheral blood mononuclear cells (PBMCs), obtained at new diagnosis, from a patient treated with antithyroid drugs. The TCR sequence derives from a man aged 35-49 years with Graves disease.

The chain's CDR3 is CSARSPGQGHQTQYF. CDR3 bases: TGCAGTGCTAGATCCCCGGGACAGGGGCATCAAACGCAGTATTTT. This rearrangement joins TRBV20-1 to TRBJ2-3; TRBD1 matches at 10 bases. Germline lookup yields CDR1 DFQATT and CDR2 SNEGSKA (reference sequence). The CDR3 loop spans 15 amino acids. V was pared by 2 bases and J by 9 bases, with 11 bases of the junction left unmatched.